This TCR beta chain was obtained from a study of OX40 agonist ivuxolimab in advanced cancers. Study-level points and caveats: At doses 0.1 to 3.0 mg/kg, CD4+ and CD8+ clones expanded.

V lost 4 bases to trimming and J lost 4 bases, with 13 bases between them. The germline V gene encodes CDR1 MNHEY and CDR2 SMNVEV (reference sequence). This CDR3 is 15 amino acids long. A note on this clone: The antigen remains unidentified.

Data came from immunoSEQ multiplex PCR; TCRdb stores just in-frame clones and leaves some out. The table includes over 80,000 clones, roughly nine tenths detected once. Source: CD4+ or CD8+ T cells sorted from blood, taken in a trial of the OX40 agonist ivuxolimab. The clonotype comes from an adult with an advanced solid tumor such as melanoma, head and neck, liver or kidney cancer. The gene calls are TRBV27 and TRBJ2-2; D perhaps matches TRBD1 (6 bases). The DNA of the CDR3 is TGTGCCAGCAGTTCCTTAACAGGGCCCACCGGGGAGCTGTTTTTT. Translating it yields CASSSLTGPTGELFF.